These 27 T cell receptor beta chains came from one sample sequenced in a study of blood T cell repertoires in COVID-19. The method was immunoSEQ multiplex PCR; TCRdb's version includes in-frame clones alone and lacks a portion of them. This sample has 60,000 or so clones; about 88% occur once, and the top ten carry over 11%. Sequencing was done on a sample of peripheral blood. The receptor source for this set is a woman aged 60-75 years with active COVID-19.

The rearrangement uses TRBV6-5 and TRBJ2-3, with D perhaps TRBD2 (5 bases). V was pared by 10 bases and J by 2 bases, with 19 bases between. The CDR3 is 15 amino acids. Germline loops: CDR1 MNHEY, CDR2 SVGAGI. The CDR3 here is CAIRVGGNPTDTQYF. The CDR3 nucleotides read TGTGCCATCAGAGTTGGAGGAAACCCCACAGATACGCAGTATTTT.

CDR3 amino acids: CASSPSLDTGELFF. In nucleotides, the CDR3 is TGTGCCAGCAGCCCCTCTCTAGACACCGGGGAGCTGTTTTTT. The rearrangement joins TRBV7-3 to TRBJ2-2; D uncertain. CDR3 size: 14 residues. Germline V gives CDR1 SGHTA, CDR2 FQGTGA. With 5 bases removed from V and 3 bases from J, the gap between germline ends came to 10 bases.

The chain employs TRBV10-3 and TRBJ1-2; 7 bases are a match to TRBD1. CDR3 length: 14 residues. V gave up 6 bases and J gave up 4 bases; unmatched junction bases: 8. CDR1 ENHRY and CDR2 SYGVKD come from the germline V gene. The chain's CDR3 is CAIRLDRAIYGYTF. The CDR3 DNA follows: TGTGCCATCAGACTAGACAGGGCAATCTATGGCTACACCTTC.

This chain uses TRBV10-3 with TRBJ1-2; D unresolved. The CDR3 is made up of 12 amino acids. Germline CDR1 and CDR2: ENHRY and SYGVKD. The V end was cut by 3 bases, the J end by 2 bases, with 4 bases between. CDR3 nucleotides: TGTGCCATCAGTGAACAGAACTATGGCTACACCTTC. Its translation is CAISEQNYGYTF.

The J gene is TRBJ2-1, the V gene TRBV19; 7 nucleotides match TRBD2. There are 17 residues in the CDR3. Germline V gene lookup returns CDR1 LNHDA and CDR2 SQIVND (reference sequence). Trimming cost V 3 bases and J 0 bases; bases outside gene matches: 8. CDR3: CASSILLTSISYNEQFF. The CDR3 DNA reads TGTGCCAGTAGTATCCTCTTGACTAGCATCTCCTACAATGAGCAGTTCTTC.

In DNA form, the CDR3 reads TGTGCCAGCAGCCGTACGGGACAGGGATTCTACAATGAGCAGTTCTTC. Protein sequence: CASSRTGQGFYNEQFF. This rearrangement joins TRBV5-5 to TRBJ2-1, with 9 bases that match TRBD1. V was pared by 4 bases and J by 3 bases, with 8 bases of the junction left unmatched. The CDR3 spans 16 residues. From germline, CDR1 is SGHKS and CDR2 YYEKEE (reference sequence).

V gene TRBV19 combines with J gene TRBJ2-3, with TRBD1 identical over 7 bases. The CDR3 runs to 15 residues. V was pared by 7 bases and J by 5 bases, with 12 bases of the junction left unmatched. Germline lookup yields CDR1 LNHDA and CDR2 SQIVND (reference sequence). CDR3 DNA: TGTGCCAGTAACAAACAGGGGAAGGGAGTAGATACGCAGTATTTT. Encoded protein: CASNKQGKGVDTQYF.

The gene calls are TRBV25-1 and TRBJ1-2; D perhaps matches TRBD1 (6 bases). The CDR3 runs to 14 residues. CDR1 is MGHDK, CDR2 SYGVNS, per germline. V lost 6 bases, J lost 5 bases, and 16 bases lay in between. The CDR3 sequence is CASREIDRQYGYTF. The CDR3 DNA reads as TGTGCCAGCAGGGAAATAGACAGGCAGTATGGCTACACCTTC.

The V call is TRBV2, the J call TRBJ1-3, with D uncertain. The CDR3 covers 11 residues. The germline gives CDR1 SNHLY, CDR2 FYNNEI. Trimming removed 7 bases from V and 4 bases from J, with 5 bases in between. In DNA form, the CDR3 reads TGTGCCAGCACCTCGGGAAACACCATATATTTT. Its protein is CASTSGNTIYF.

The V gene is TRBV5-8, the J gene TRBJ2-1; TRBD2 matches 12 bases. The CDR3 totals 16 residues. Per the germline V gene, CDR1 is SGHTS and CDR2 is YDEGEE. The trim removed 3 bases at V and 4 bases at J, leaving 5 bases unmatched. CDR3 sequence (DNA): TGTGCCAGCAGCTCCCTACTAGCGGGGGGATACAATGAGCAGTTCTTC. It specifies CASSSLLAGGYNEQFF.

The CDR3 loop reads CASSYSRGGSNQPQHF. In DNA form, the CDR3 reads TGTGCCAGCAGTTACTCGAGAGGGGGCAGCAATCAGCCCCAGCATTTT. This chain connects TRBV6-5 to TRBJ1-5; the match to TRBD1 covers 7 bases. From germline, CDR1 is MNHEY and CDR2 SVGAGI. The CDR3 length is 16 residues. V was pared by 0 bases and J by 1 base, with 3 bases of the junction left unmatched.

This clone was seen a single time. V gene TRBV2 combines with J gene TRBJ1-2; TRBD1 is a possible D gene (6 bases). CDR1 and CDR2 from the germline V gene are SNHLY and FYNNEI. The CDR3 covers 14 residues. Deletions cut 1 base from V and 4 bases from J, with 10 bases between. CDR3 sequence (DNA): TGTGCCAGCAGTGAAGGCAGGGGCCCCTATGGCTACACCTTC. Encoded protein: CASSEGRGPYGYTF.

The J gene is TRBJ2-1, the V gene TRBV6-2 or TRBV6-3; 15 bases match TRBD2. Trimming cost V 0 bases and J 6 bases; bases outside gene matches: 9. In germline, CDR1 is MNHEY, CDR2 SVGEGT. The CDR3 contains 19 residues. CDR3 nucleotides: TGTGCCAGCAGTTACTCGAGGCGGACTAGCGGGGGGGCCATCAATGAGCAGTTCTTC. Protein product: CASSYSRRTSGGAINEQFF.

The chain is built from TRBV10-3 and TRBJ1-4, with 9 nucleotides matching TRBD1. V trimming: 10 bases; J trimming: 4 bases; junction bases outside the gene matches: 4. The CDR3 covers 13 residues. CDR1 ENHRY and CDR2 SYGVKD come from the germline V gene. CDR3 protein: CATQTGGNEKLFF. The CDR3 bases are TGTGCCACACAGACAGGGGGTAATGAAAAACTGTTTTTT.

J is TRBJ1-5 and V is TRBV27; tentatively, D is TRBD1 (6 bases). Between the trimmed V and J ends, which lost 0 bases and 4 bases, there was a span of 13 bases. From germline, CDR1 is MNHEY and CDR2 SMNVEV (reference sequence). This CDR3 contains 16 residues. Here the CDR3 reads CASSLSGAYGNQPQHF. The CDR3 DNA follows: TGTGCCAGCAGTTTATCGGGGGCGTATGGGAATCAGCCCCAGCATTTT.

V is TRBV7-2 and J is TRBJ2-2; weak D call: TRBD1 (6 bases). V was shortened by 7 bases and J by 6 bases, with 18 bases between the two germline ends. Germline V gives CDR1 SGHTA, CDR2 FQGNSA. This CDR3 region has 15 residues. CDR3 sequence reads: CASNSHTGSPGELFF. As DNA, the CDR3 is TGTGCCAGCAACTCCCATACAGGGTCCCCCGGGGAGCTGTTTTTT.

The chain is built from TRBV11-3 and TRBJ2-1, with TRBD2 matching over 13 bases. The CDR3 totals 16 residues. Germline CDR1 reads SGHNT; CDR2 reads YENEEA. V was pared by 0 bases and J by 7 bases, with 3 bases of the junction left unmatched. CDR3 nucleotides: TGTGCCAGCAGCTTAGACCGACTAGCGGGGGGAAATGAGCAGTTCTTC. This translates into CASSLDRLAGGNEQFF.

This chain connects TRBV3-1 (or the pseudogene TRBV3-2) to TRBJ2-7, with a weak D call TRBD1 (6 bases). This CDR3 comprises 15 residues. Per the germline V gene, CDR1 is LGHDT and CDR2 is YNNKEL (reference sequence). Trimming pared 9 bases from V and 0 bases from J, leaving 18 bases between. The CDR3 loop is CARTAGTPTSYEQYF. CDR3 DNA: TGTGCCAGAACCGCCGGGACACCAACCTCCTACGAGCAGTACTTC.

This CDR3 is CASSVELGYGYTF. The CDR3, as DNA: TGTGCCAGCAGCGTGGAGCTAGGATATGGCTACACCTTC. The chain carries TRBV6-5 and TRBJ1-2; D gene uncertain. V was pared by 6 bases and J by 5 bases, with 13 bases between. This CDR3 has 13 residues. The germline V gene has CDR1 MNHEY and CDR2 SVGAGI.

As concerns this clone: This specimen includes other DNA sequences encoding the same CDR3. The chain is built from TRBV6-1 and TRBJ1-1; the D is unclear. CDR3 length equals 12 residues. The germline V gene has CDR1 MNHNS and CDR2 SASEGT. V was shortened by 1 base and J by 7 bases, with 7 bases between the two germline ends. CDR3 in DNA: TGTGCCAGCAGTGAAGTACGGGGTGAAGCTTTCTTT. It is translated as CASSEVRGEAFF.

The rearrangement joins TRBV7-9 to TRBJ1-4; 8 positions agree with TRBD1. Trimming at V came to 1 base and at J to 0 bases, leaving 7 bases not matched to a gene. The CDR3 spans 18 residues. Germline CDR1 reads SEHNR; CDR2 reads FQNEAQ (reference sequence). CDR3 in amino acids: CASSLEDRVWPTNEKLFF. The DNA for the CDR3 is TGTGCCAGCAGCTTAGAGGACAGGGTCTGGCCAACTAATGAAAAACTGTTTTTT.

This clone was found a few times. The gene calls are TRBV9 and TRBJ1-6; D is undetermined. Between the trimmed V and J ends, which lost 0 bases and 11 bases, there was a span of 12 bases. The CDR3 spans 14 residues. Germline loops: CDR1 SGDLS, CDR2 YYNGEE. The CDR3 DNA reads as TGTGCCAGCAGCGTAGGCGGAGGGCAGCCACCCCTCCACTTT. Translation gives CASSVGGGQPPLHF.

The V call is TRBV12-3 or TRBV12-4, the J call TRBJ1-6; D remains ambiguous. Trimming cost V 1 base and J 13 bases, with 8 bases left between them. The CDR3 has 12 amino acids. The CDR3 loop reads CASSLENGPLHF. The CDR3 DNA follows: TGTGCCAGCAGTTTAGAGAACGGGCCCCTCCACTTT.

This clone has more than one count but fewer than ten. The chain combines TRBV7-9 with TRBJ1-5; D may be TRBD1 (6 bases). The ends were cut back, 6 bases at V and 5 bases at J, with 14 bases in the middle. Germline lookup yields CDR1 SEHNR and CDR2 FQNEAQ (reference sequence). The CDR3 loop spans 14 amino acids. The CDR3 protein is CASSPSRGDQPQHF. In nucleotides, the CDR3 is TGTGCCAGCAGTCCAAGCAGGGGCGATCAGCCCCAGCATTTT.

V gene TRBV9 combines with J gene TRBJ2-2; the D gene is possibly TRBD2 (6 bases). Germline CDR1 is SGDLS and CDR2 is YYNGEE. CDR3 length: 14 residues. V lost 6 bases and J 1 base, leaving 10 bases between the germline ends. The CDR3 sequence: CASNRDWNTGELFF. CDR3 nucleotides: TGTGCCAGCAACCGGGACTGGAACACCGGGGAGCTGTTTTTT.

The genes are TRBV4-2 and TRBJ1-1, with a weak D call TRBD1 (5 bases). This CDR3 has 14 amino acids. The germline gives CDR1 LGHNA, CDR2 YNFKEQ. V was pared by 0 bases and J by 4 bases, with 9 bases between. For the CDR3, the DNA is TGTGCCAGCAGCCAAGATTGGGGCCGCACTGAAGCTTTCTTT. Translated, it gives CASSQDWGRTEAFF.

The chain has TRBV5-4 and TRBJ2-3, with 8 bases aligning to TRBD2. The CDR3 contains 16 residues. In germline, CDR1 is SGHNT, CDR2 YYREEE (reference sequence). The V gene end was trimmed by 4 bases and the J gene end by 6 bases; junction bases not matched to a gene: 13. CDR3 coding DNA: TGTGCCAGCAGCCGCCGGGGGGGACTCCTCGGGGATACGCAGTATTTT. Translating it yields CASSRRGGLLGDTQYF.